The 22 T cell receptor beta chains reported below all come from one sample, sequenced in a study of blood T cell repertoires in COVID-19. Sequenced by immunoSEQ multiplex PCR; TCRdb stores in-frame clones only, minus some. The repertoire holds under 250,000 clones, with about 93% as singletons. Material: peripheral blood. These receptors all come from a man aged 60-69 years with COVID-19, enrolled during active disease.

The chain recombines TRBV14 with TRBJ2-5; TRBD1 agrees at 8 bases. J gave up 8 bases and V 2 bases, and 1 base lay outside the gene matches. The CDR3 is made up of 12 amino acids. Germline V lookup: CDR1 SGHDN, CDR2 FVKESK. CDR3 nucleotides: TGTGCCAGCAGCCAACAGGGGGCAACCCAGTACTTC. Protein: CASSQQGATQYF.

J is TRBJ1-6 and V is TRBV10-2; 9 positions agree with TRBD1. The CDR3 length is 17 residues. With 3 bases clipped from V and 10 bases from J, the junction kept 13 bases outside the gene matches. CDR1 is WSHSY, CDR2 SAAADI, per germline. In DNA, the CDR3 is TGCGCCAGCAGTGAAACCGGGACAGGGAGGCTAGGATCACCCCTCCACTTT. Its protein product is CASSETGTGRLGSPLHF.

V is TRBV10-3 and J is TRBJ1-1; D might be TRBD1 (6 bases). Germline V gene sequence: CDR1 ENHRY, CDR2 SYGVKD. CDR3 length equals 13 residues. Deletions cut 10 bases from V and 2 bases from J, with 14 bases between. The CDR3 DNA reads TGTGCCAGTCAGAGGGGGATAAACACTGAAGCTTTCTTT. It translates to CASQRGINTEAFF.

The genes are TRBV7-6 and TRBJ2-1; 7 bases line up with TRBD1. Trimming at V came to 3 bases and at J to 10 bases, leaving 9 bases not matched to a gene. Per germline, CDR1 SGHVS and CDR2 FNYEAQ. This CDR3 is 14 amino acids long. CDR3 residues: CASSFRRQGGEQFF. Here the CDR3 DNA reads TGTGCCAGCAGCTTCAGGAGACAGGGCGGGGAGCAGTTCTTC.

The chain couples TRBV28 to TRBJ2-2; TRBD1 is a possible D gene (6 bases). Trimming shortened V by 4 bases and J by 4 bases, and 10 bases separated the two germline ends. The CDR3 is 14 amino acids. CDR1 is MDHEN, CDR2 SYDVKM, per germline. The CDR3, as DNA: TGTGCCAGCAGTTCGGGACACCTCACCGGGGAGCTGTTTTTT. Translation: CASSSGHLTGELFF. Complete variable domain (other parts from reference TRBV28 and TRBJ2-2): DVKVTQSSRYLVKRTGEKVFLECVQDMDHENMFWYRQDPGLGLRLIYFSYDVKMKEKGDIPEGYSVSREKKERFSLILESASTNQTSMYLCASSSGHLTGELFFGEGSRLTVL.

The chain recombines TRBV4-1 with TRBJ2-1; D unclear. Germline loops: CDR1 MGHRA, CDR2 YSYEKL. This CDR3 has 13 residues. Trimming removed 0 bases at V and 9 bases at J, with 9 bases between. The CDR3 DNA is TGCGCCAGCAGCCAAGAACTGAGTGGTGAGCAGTTCTTC. As protein: CASSQELSGEQFF.

The CDR3 DNA follows: TGTGCCAGCAGCCAAAGCGAGACCCAGTACTTC. Its translation is CASSQSETQYF. The V call is TRBV3-1 (or the pseudogene TRBV3-2), the J call TRBJ2-5; D uncertain. Trimming removed 2 bases at V and 5 bases at J, with 3 bases between. CDR1 LGHDT and CDR2 YNNKEL come from the germline V gene (reference sequence). The CDR3 totals 11 residues.

This clone was counted once. The genes are TRBV12-3 or TRBV12-4 and TRBJ2-3; D gene unclear. The CDR3 length is 12 residues. The V end lost 5 bases, the J end lost 2 bases, and 5 bases lay between the germline ends. The CDR3 DNA is TGTGCCAGCAGTCTTTTCACAGATACGCAGTATTTT. It yields the protein CASSLFTDTQYF.

V and J are TRBV10-2 and TRBJ2-2; D not resolved. CDR3 size: 13 residues. CDR1 is WSHSY and CDR2 is SAAADI in the germline V gene. V lost 5 bases and J 5 bases, leaving 9 bases between the germline ends. In nucleotides, the CDR3 is TGCGCCAGCAGTAGTAGATCTACCGGGGAGCTGTTTTTT. It specifies CASSSRSTGELFF.

The chain is built from TRBV27 and TRBJ2-7; the match to TRBD1 covers 9 bases. The length of the CDR3 is 15 residues. The ends lost 6 bases at V and 2 bases at J; junction bases unmatched: 8. Germline lookup yields CDR1 MNHEY and CDR2 SMNVEV (reference sequence). CDR3 DNA: TGTGCCAGCAGCCCGGACAGGGGCCGGACCTACGAGCAGTACTTC. Protein: CASSPDRGRTYEQYF.

The chain joins TRBV11-3 to TRBJ2-3; 8 nucleotides match TRBD2. Germline V lookup: CDR1 SGHNT, CDR2 YENEEA. The CDR3 extends over 13 amino acids. V shed 5 bases, J shed 6 bases, and the junction held 4 bases outside the gene matches. Written as DNA, the CDR3 is TGTGCCAGCAGCACCAGGACTAGCGATACGCAGTATTTT. Encoded protein: CASSTRTSDTQYF.

V gene TRBV27 combines with J gene TRBJ2-3, with a weak D call TRBD2 (5 bases). Deletions cut 6 bases from V and 0 bases from J, with 16 bases between. CDR3 length equals 16 residues. CDR1 and CDR2 from the germline V gene are MNHEY and SMNVEV (reference sequence). CDR3 protein: CASSPRWETSTDTQYF. CDR3 coding DNA: TGTGCCAGCAGCCCCCGGTGGGAGACTAGCACAGATACGCAGTATTTT.

CDR3 protein: CASSYPPRDSYEQYF. The CDR3, as DNA: TGTGCCAGCAGTTACCCCCCCAGGGACTCCTACGAGCAGTACTTC. This chain uses TRBV6-2 or TRBV6-3 with TRBJ2-7; D perhaps matches TRBD1 (5 bases). Germline V gene sequence: CDR1 MNHEY, CDR2 SVGEGT. Trimming removed 2 bases at V and 0 bases at J, with 11 bases between. This CDR3 is 15 amino acids long.

The chain is built from TRBV6-5 and TRBJ2-7; 7 bases align to TRBD1. The ends lost 6 bases at V and 3 bases at J; junction bases unmatched: 2. This CDR3 comprises 12 residues. The germline V gene has CDR1 MNHEY and CDR2 SVGAGI. CDR3 in DNA: TGTGCCAGCAGGCGACAGGGCTACGAGCAGTACTTC. It specifies CASRRQGYEQYF.

V and J are TRBV29-1 and TRBJ2-1, with D possibly matching TRBD1 (6 bases). The length of the CDR3 is 14 residues. From germline, CDR1 is SQVTM and CDR2 ANQGSEA. The V end lost 4 bases, the J end lost 5 bases, and 15 bases lay between the germline ends. Written as DNA, the CDR3 is TGCAGCGTTGGGGTGGACAGCAAAAACAATGAGCAGTTCTTC. Its translation is CSVGVDSKNNEQFF.

This rearrangement joins TRBV28 to TRBJ2-7; 14 bases are a match to TRBD2. Per the germline V gene, CDR1 is MDHEN and CDR2 is SYDVKM. Losses at the gene ends were 2 bases for V and 6 bases for J; bases not matched to a gene: 12. CDR3 length: 18 amino acids. The CDR3 reads CASSLVGRGLAGEREQYF. The CDR3 region has the DNA TGTGCCAGCAGTTTAGTGGGTCGGGGACTAGCGGGAGAACGCGAGCAGTACTTC.

CDR3 region: CASSPRLEVGDTQYF. Here the CDR3 DNA reads TGCGCCAGCAGCCCGAGACTAGAGGTAGGAGATACGCAGTATTTT. This rearrangement joins TRBV4-1 to TRBJ2-3; weak D call: TRBD2 (6 bases). The CDR3 totals 15 residues. The ends were cut back, 4 bases at V and 5 bases at J, with 16 bases in the middle. Germline loops: CDR1 MGHRA, CDR2 YSYEKL.

The V call is TRBV4-3, the J call TRBJ2-2; 14 bases fit TRBD2. The germline V gene has CDR1 LGHNA and CDR2 YSLEER. There are 19 residues in the CDR3. V shed 3 bases, J shed 5 bases, and the junction held 11 bases outside the gene matches. In DNA form, the CDR3 reads TGCGCCAGCAGCCACTACGCCGGGACTAGCGGGGGAAATACCGGGGAGCTGTTTTTT. It translates to CASSHYAGTSGGNTGELFF.

The V gene is TRBV4-1, the J gene TRBJ1-1; D might be TRBD1 (6 bases). This CDR3 contains 16 residues. Trimming took 0 bases from V and 3 from J, leaving 14 bases between them. The germline gives CDR1 MGHRA, CDR2 YSYEKL. CDR3 in amino acids: CASSQDPSGDDTEAFF. Written as DNA, the CDR3 is TGCGCCAGCAGCCAAGATCCGTCAGGGGACGACACTGAAGCTTTCTTT.

The J gene is TRBJ1-2, the V gene TRBV13; 9 positions match TRBD1. V was pared by 1 base and J by 7 bases, with 7 bases of the junction left unmatched. The germline V gene encodes CDR1 PRHDT and CDR2 FYEKMQ (reference sequence). The CDR3 covers 15 residues. The CDR3 region is CASSLDRGLTLGYTF. For the CDR3, the DNA is TGTGCCAGCAGCTTAGACAGGGGGCTGACACTTGGCTACACCTTC. The full variable domain, in which reference TRBV13 and TRBJ1-2 provide the parts outside the CDR3, is AAGVIQSPRHLIKEKRETATLKCYPIPRHDTVYWYQQGPGQDPQFLISFYEKMQSDKGSIPDRFSAQQFSDYHSELNMSSLELGDSALYFCASSLDRGLTLGYTFGSGTRLTVV.

The V call is TRBV18, the J call TRBJ1-1, with D tentatively TRBD1 (6 bases). CDR1 and CDR2 from the germline V gene are KGHSH and LQKENI. Trimming removed 3 bases from V and 0 bases from J, with 14 bases in between. The CDR3 is 16 amino acids. The CDR3 loop is CASSPGTGSMNTEAFF. The CDR3 DNA sequence: TGTGCCAGCTCACCTGGTACAGGGTCCATGAACACTGAAGCTTTCTTT. Full variable domain (remainder filled in from reference TRBV18 and TRBJ1-1): NAGVMQNPRHLVRRRGQEARLRCSPMKGHSHVYWYRQLPEEGLKFMVYLQKENIIDESGMPKERFSAEFPKEGPSILRIQQVVRGDSAAYFCASSPGTGSMNTEAFFGQGTRLTVV.

This rearrangement joins TRBV4-1 to TRBJ2-7; TRBD2 is a possible D gene (5 bases). The germline V gene has CDR1 MGHRA and CDR2 YSYEKL. V was pared by 0 bases and J by 6 bases, with 15 bases between. The CDR3 is 15 amino acids. The DNA of the CDR3 is TGCGCCAGCAGCCAAGATCGAGGCCGAGCGGCCGAGCAGTACTTC. Amino acids: CASSQDRGRAAEQYF.